This TCR beta chain was sequenced for a study of tumor-infiltrating lymphocytes in primary liver carcinoma. Study overall: Productive TCRbeta read counts per sample ran from roughly 3.5 to 6.8 million and were similar across tissue types.

Both RNA and DNA were isolated together from around 18-30 mg of bulk tissue that had not been sorted. There were over 90% viable tumor cells in every single sample of tumor. Starting from 500 ng of total RNA, TCR beta cDNA was produced with a primer in the constant region. Amplification in three nested multiplex PCR rounds with slightly modified ARM-PCR gave rise to TCR beta libraries. Researchers ran the first two PCR rounds for roughly 11 cycles each with TRBV1-TRBV30 forward primers and a C-beta reverse primer. TCRdb redid the calling of the multiplex PCR reads with MiXCR, one entry per CDR3 protein. The sample lists 95,000 to 100,000 distinct CDR3 sequences, under 70% seen once, with 12% in the top ten. Study-wide results and caveats: The study found tumor-adjacent and tumor-blood pairs overlapped less than tumor region pairs. Only around 7.5-25% of top clones occurred in all five tumor regions.

CDR3 size: 14 residues. Looked up from germline, CDR1 is SGHAT and CDR2 is FQNNGV. As to this clonotype: Its antigen is not identified. The junction shows a germline mismatch at one end, possibly a read error.

Sequenced sample: liver tumor tissue from sampling region 2. The subset is: tumor region T2, inferior pole. The rearrangement links TRBV11-2 to TRBJ2-1; a weak D match, TRBD2 (5 bases). The TCR was taken from a woman in her sixties or seventies with primary liver carcinoma and hepatitis B virus infection. The CDR3 protein is CARSLETATGEQFF. CDR3 sequence (DNA): TGTGCCCGCAGCTTGGAGACCGCGACGGGAGAGCAGTTCTTC.